The 30 T cell receptor beta chains reported below all come from one sample, sequenced in a study of cytomegalovirus exposure and HLA in healthy donors. PCR amplification relied on 60 Vbeta primers (plus 13 Jbeta primers). Libraries were prepared by immunoSEQ multiplex PCR; TCRdb keeps only in-frame clonotypes and omits some of them. The data contain approximately 130,000 clones, about four fifths of them singletons. What was sequenced was PBMCs. These receptors were collected from a woman aged 50 to 60 in good health and CMV-seropositive.

This chain joins TRBV4-1 and TRBJ1-5; TRBD1 might be the D (5 bases). V gave up 0 bases and J gave up 6 bases, with 15 bases separating them. The germline CDR1 and CDR2 sequences are MGHRA and YSYEKL. The length of the CDR3 is 16 residues. CDR3 nucleotide sequence: TGCGCCAGCAGCCAAGAGGGTCAGGGTCGCGGTCAGCCCCAGCATTTT. Translation gives CASSQEGQGRGQPQHF.

CDR3 sequence: CASSEAGTSGGASETQYF. The CDR3 coding sequence is TGTGCCAGCAGCGAAGCCGGGACTAGCGGGGGGGCGTCAGAGACCCAGTACTTC. The chain combines TRBV11-3 with TRBJ2-5; 16 bases agree with TRBD2. This CDR3 spans 18 amino acids. V shed 5 bases, J shed 4 bases, and the junction held 10 bases outside the gene matches. CDR1 and CDR2 from the germline V gene are SGHNT and YENEEA.

The rearrangement joins TRBV15 to TRBJ2-4; TRBD2 agrees at 14 bases. The V segment lost 0 bases and the J segment 12 bases; nucleotides outside the gene matches: 10. This CDR3 spans 17 amino acids. Per germline, CDR1 LNHNV and CDR2 YYDKDF (reference sequence). The CDR3, as DNA: TGTGCCACCAGCAGAGAGGGGACTAGCGGGGGAACGGGGGGTCAGTACTTC. Its protein product is CATSREGTSGGTGGQYF.

The rearrangement joins TRBV19 to TRBJ1-2; D is perhaps TRBD1 (5 bases). V was pared by 10 bases and J by 8 bases, with 17 bases between. This CDR3 region has 12 residues. Germline CDR1 and CDR2: LNHDA and SQIVND (reference sequence). The CDR3 DNA reads as TGTGCCACCGAGACAGTGGTGGACGGCTACACCTTC. Protein: CATETVVDGYTF. The full variable domain, completed using reference TRBV19 and TRBJ1-2, is DGGITQSPKYLFRKEGQNVTLSCEQNLNHDAMYWYRQDPGQGLRLIYYSQIVNDFQKGDIAEGYSVSREKKESFPLTVTSAQKNPTAFYLCATETVVDGYTFGSGTRLTVV.

This clone came up a few times. The genes are TRBV30 and TRBJ2-2; the D is unclear. V was trimmed by 3 bases and J by 2 bases, leaving 10 bases between them. CDR3 length: 14 amino acids. The germline gives CDR1 GTSNPN, CDR2 SVGIG (reference sequence). The CDR3, as DNA: TGTGCCTGGAGAGAGCATAGTAACACCGGGGAGCTGTTTTTT. Encoded protein: CAWREHSNTGELFF. Full variable domain (missing parts from reference TRBV30 and TRBJ2-2): SQTIHQWPATLVQPVGSPLSLECTVEGTSNPNLYWYRQAAGRGLQLLFYSVGIGQISSEVPQNLSASRPQDRQFILSSKKLLLSDSGFYLCAWREHSNTGELFFGEGSRLTVL.

V gene TRBV7-2 combines with J gene TRBJ2-5, with TRBD1 matching over 9 bases. Germline CDR1 and CDR2: SGHTA and FQGNSA. Trimming at V came to 5 bases and at J to 1 base, leaving 11 bases not matched to a gene. The CDR3 extends over 17 amino acids. CDR3 coding DNA: TGTGCCAGCAGCCGAAATCCGGGACAGGGCCTCCAAGAGACCCAGTACTTC. Translating it yields CASSRNPGQGLQETQYF.

The chain recombines TRBV10-3 with TRBJ2-2, with TRBD2 matching over 14 bases. V lost 6 bases and J lost 0; bases outside the gene matches: 6. The CDR3 is 18 amino acids. Germline V gene lookup returns CDR1 ENHRY and CDR2 SYGVKD. The CDR3 DNA sequence: TGTGCCATCAGCCCAGGACTAGCGGGAGGATCGAACACCGGGGAGCTGTTTTTT. This gives the protein CAISPGLAGGSNTGELFF.

The rearrangement links TRBV19 to TRBJ1-5; D is undetermined. Per germline, CDR1 LNHDA and CDR2 SQIVND (reference sequence). This CDR3 has 15 residues. The V and J ends lost 3 bases and 2 bases respectively, with 11 bases between them. CDR3 sequence (DNA): TGTGCCAGTAGTATTTTAGCTTATGGCAATCAGCCCCAGCATTTT. It specifies CASSILAYGNQPQHF.

The genes are TRBV5-1 and TRBJ1-4, with D perhaps matching TRBD1 (6 bases). In germline, CDR1 is SGHRS, CDR2 YFSETQ. The CDR3 extends over 14 amino acids. The ends were cut back, 2 bases at V and 8 bases at J, with 13 bases in the middle. This CDR3 reads CASSFWGRREKLFF. The DNA for the CDR3 is TGCGCCAGCAGCTTTTGGGGGCGGAGAGAAAAACTGTTTTTT.

This sequence joins TRBV6-1 and TRBJ1-5; D is undetermined. Germline loops: CDR1 MNHNS, CDR2 SASEGT. The CDR3 runs 12 residues. Deletions cut 1 base from V and 6 bases from J, with 4 bases between. The CDR3 DNA is TGTGCCAGCAGTGAAGTATTTCAGCCCCAGCATTTT. It encodes CASSEVFQPQHF.

CDR3 amino acids: CASSLTDRGAQYF. The DNA of the CDR3 is TGCGCCAGCAGCCTTACCGACAGGGGCGCGCAGTATTTT. The V gene is TRBV4-3, the J gene TRBJ2-3; 8 nucleotides align to TRBD1. V lost 4 bases to trimming and J lost 10 bases; unmatched junction nucleotides: 7. Per germline, CDR1 LGHNA and CDR2 YSLEER. The CDR3 is made up of 13 amino acids.

CDR3 DNA: TGTGCCACCCCGGGGAACGGCGCTGAAGCTTTCTTT. It encodes CATPGNGAEAFF. This chain links TRBV18 with TRBJ1-1, with D unclear. Germline V gives CDR1 KGHSH, CDR2 LQKENI. The CDR3 runs to 12 residues. The V gene lost 10 bases and the J gene lost 6 bases, with 15 bases spanning the gap. Combining the CDR3 with reference TRBV18 and TRBJ1-1 gives the whole variable domain NAGVMQNPRHLVRRRGQEARLRCSPMKGHSHVYWYRQLPEEGLKFMVYLQKENIIDESGMPKERFSAEFPKEGPSILRIQQVVRGDSAAYFCATPGNGAEAFFGQGTRLTVV.

About this clone: One junction end disagrees with the germline gene, perhaps due to a read error. The rearrangement links TRBV29-1 to TRBJ1-2, with 10 bases fitting TRBD1. Germline values: CDR1 SQVTM, CDR2 ANQGSEA. The CDR3 sequence is 12 residues long. The CDR3 reads CSFDRGRNGYTF. CDR3 DNA: TGCAGCTTTGACAGGGGGCGAAATGGCTACACCTTC.

The chain is built from TRBV4-2 and TRBJ2-7; D uncertain. CDR1 and CDR2 from the germline V gene are LGHNA and YNFKEQ. The CDR3 sequence is 15 residues long. Trimming pared 0 bases from V and 0 bases from J, leaving 9 bases between. The CDR3, as DNA: TGTGCCAGCAGCCAAGAGGTCGCCAGCTCCTACGAGCAGTACTTC. This encodes CASSQEVASSYEQYF.

The V gene is TRBV11-3, the J gene TRBJ1-1; 7 bases align to TRBD1. Per germline, CDR1 SGHNT and CDR2 YENEEA. This CDR3 has 16 amino acids. With V trimmed by 3 bases and J by 3 bases, 10 bases remained unmatched. The CDR3 DNA is TGTGCCAGCAGCTTTGGACGAACCGGGACAGACACTGAAGCTTTCTTT. Translation: CASSFGRTGTDTEAFF. The whole variable domain, filled in from reference TRBV11-3 and TRBJ1-1, reads EAGVVQSPRYKIIEKKQPVAFWCNPISGHNTLYWYLQNLGQGPELLIRYENEEAVDDSQLPKDRFSAERLKGVDSTLKIQPAELGDSAVYLCASSFGRTGTDTEAFFGQGTRLTVV.

This rearrangement joins TRBV14 to TRBJ2-1, with TRBD2 matching over 12 bases. There are 16 residues in the CDR3. CDR1 and CDR2 from the germline V gene are SGHDN and FVKESK. V was clipped by 5 bases and J by 7 bases; unmatched bases: 9. CDR3 residues: CASSSQLAGGWNEQFF. The CDR3 coding sequence is TGTGCCAGCAGCTCTCAACTAGCGGGGGGCTGGAATGAGCAGTTCTTC.

The genes are TRBV5-1 and TRBJ1-2, with 8 bases aligning to TRBD1. V dropped 7 bases and J dropped 1; count of bases not matched to a gene: 15. Germline assignment: CDR1 SGHRS and CDR2 YFSETQ. CDR3 length equals 17 residues. The CDR3 DNA reads TGCGCCAGCCGACGGACAGGGACCACCGGGGGTAACTATGGCTACACCTTC. This gives the protein CASRRTGTTGGNYGYTF.

On this clone: The same CDR3 arises from other DNA sequences in this sample as well. The V call is TRBV5-4, the J call TRBJ2-1; 8 positions match TRBD2. The length of the CDR3 is 15 residues. CDR1 is SGHNT and CDR2 is YYREEE in the germline V gene (reference sequence). V shed 0 bases and J 4 bases; nucleotides not matched to a gene: 3. The CDR3 here is CASSLGLAGYNEQFF. For the CDR3, the DNA is TGTGCCAGCAGCTTGGGTCTAGCGGGTTACAATGAGCAGTTCTTC. Full variable domain (rest looked up from reference TRBV5-4 and TRBJ2-1): ETGVTQSPTHLIKTRGQQVTLRCSSQSGHNTVSWYQQALGQGPQFIFQYYREEENGRGNFPPRFSGLQFPNYSSELNVNALELDDSALYLCASSLGLAGYNEQFFGPGTRLTVL.

This chain joins TRBV19 and TRBJ1-5, with unresolved D. Trimming took off 9 bases at V and 2 bases at J, with 23 bases between the two ends. Germline CDR1 and CDR2: LNHDA and SQIVND (reference sequence). The CDR3 sequence is 17 residues long. As DNA, the CDR3 is TGTGCCAGCCAGATGCGTTCGACTCCTATAGGCAATCAGCCCCAGCATTTT. Protein: CASQMRSTPIGNQPQHF.

The rearrangement uses TRBV30 and TRBJ1-2, with D possibly matching TRBD1 (5 bases). Trimming removed 5 bases at V and 7 bases at J, with 17 bases between. Germline assignment: CDR1 GTSNPN and CDR2 SVGIG (reference sequence). There are 13 residues in the CDR3. Written as DNA, the CDR3 is TGTGCCTGGGGCCAGGGATTTCAAGGTGGCTACACCTTC. Translated, it gives CAWGQGFQGGYTF.

This clone occurred once. This chain joins TRBV2 and TRBJ1-1; no definite D call. Germline lookup yields CDR1 SNHLY and CDR2 FYNNEI. V lost 2 bases, J lost 6 bases, and 4 bases lay in between. The CDR3 consists of 11 residues. The CDR3 DNA follows: TGTGCCAGCAGTGAAACGGCTGAAGCTTTCTTT. Translating gives CASSETAEAFF.

The rearrangement uses TRBV5-6 and TRBJ1-2; weak D call: TRBD1 (6 bases). Looked up from germline, CDR1 is SGHDT and CDR2 is YYEEEE. The length of the CDR3 is 14 residues. V was clipped by 2 bases and J by 7 bases, with 15 bases between them. The CDR3, as DNA: TGTGCCAGCAGCTTTCAGGGGATGTACGTTGGCTACACCTTC. Its translation is CASSFQGMYVGYTF.

The rearrangement uses TRBV7-2 and TRBJ2-2; 11 nucleotides line up with TRBD2. Germline V CDR1 and CDR2: SGHTA, FQGNSA. This CDR3 spans 17 amino acids. Trimming at V came to 3 bases and at J to 4 bases, leaving 7 bases not matched to a gene. The CDR3 here is CASSFSGRAVGTGELFF. Written as DNA, the CDR3 is TGTGCCAGCAGCTTTAGCGGGAGGGCCGTCGGCACCGGGGAGCTGTTTTTT.

The chain has TRBV18 and TRBJ2-5; D is unclear. CDR3 length: 13 residues. V shed 0 bases and J shed 5 bases, with 7 bases lying between them. Germline loops: CDR1 KGHSH, CDR2 LQKENI. The CDR3 protein is CASSPPPRETQYF. In DNA, the CDR3 is TGTGCCAGCTCACCACCCCCGCGGGAGACCCAGTACTTC.

The chain is built from TRBV2 and TRBJ2-5, with TRBD1 matching over 7 bases. The CDR3 loop spans 13 amino acids. J gave up 4 bases and V 7 bases, and 6 bases lay outside the gene matches. CDR1 is SNHLY and CDR2 is FYNNEI in the germline V gene. CDR3 sequence reads: CASTPGTVETQYF. Here the CDR3 DNA reads TGTGCCAGCACCCCCGGGACAGTAGAGACCCAGTACTTC. Full variable domain (remainder filled in from reference TRBV2 and TRBJ2-5): EPEVTQTPSHQVTQMGQEVILRCVPISNHLYFYWYRQILGQKVEFLVSFYNNEISEKSEIFDDQFSVERPDGSNFTLKIRSTKLEDSAMYFCASTPGTVETQYFGPGTRLLVL.

The chain employs TRBV6-1 and TRBJ1-1, with a possible D match to TRBD1 (5 bases). Germline assignment: CDR1 MNHNS and CDR2 SASEGT. This CDR3 has 15 residues. Trimming removed 4 bases from V and 3 bases from J, with 15 bases in between. The CDR3 here is CASSAPGGGYTEAFF. The CDR3 nucleotides are TGTGCCAGCAGTGCCCCCGGGGGGGGGTACACTGAAGCTTTCTTT.

The V call is TRBV7-9, the J call TRBJ1-5; D ambiguous. CDR3 size: 15 residues. Germline CDR1 and CDR2: SEHNR and FQNEAQ (reference sequence). V was pared by 1 base and J by 2 bases, with 9 bases between. This CDR3 reads CASSLGGPGNQPQHF. The CDR3 DNA sequence: TGTGCCAGCAGCTTAGGAGGGCCGGGCAATCAGCCCCAGCATTTT.

The CDR3 spells CSSTANTGELFF. The CDR3 DNA reads as TGCAGTTCGACAGCGAACACCGGGGAGCTGTTTTTT. This chain uses TRBV29-1 with TRBJ2-2; tentative D call: TRBD1 (5 bases). CDR3 size: 12 residues. CDR1 is SQVTM and CDR2 is ANQGSEA in the germline V gene.

V and J are TRBV2 and TRBJ2-7; 8 positions match TRBD1. CDR1 SNHLY and CDR2 FYNNEI come from the germline V gene. The V and J ends lost 4 bases and 0 bases, in that order; junction bases with no gene match: 8. CDR3 length: 16 amino acids. The chain's CDR3 is CASSGVQGAISYEQYF. The CDR3, as DNA: TGTGCCAGCAGTGGGGTCCAGGGGGCGATCTCCTACGAGCAGTACTTC.

In its sample, this clone was seen a few times. The rearrangement links TRBV7-2 to TRBJ2-1, with TRBD2 matching over 8 bases. CDR3 length: 16 residues. Germline lookup yields CDR1 SGHTA and CDR2 FQGNSA. J was trimmed by 8 bases and V by 5 bases; bases with no gene match: 14. CDR3 sequence reads: CASSRGSIGTRDEQFF. The CDR3, as DNA: TGTGCCAGCAGCAGGGGGAGTATAGGGACTAGAGATGAGCAGTTCTTC.